This is a list of T cell receptor beta chains from one sample in a study of response to subunit inactivated influenza vaccine. TCRdb reprocessed the RT-PCR reads via MiXCR and lists one record per CDR3 protein. The sample has around 180,000 distinct CDR3 sequences; about 10% are singletons. Sequenced material: non-naive T cells sorted from PBMCs, taken on the day of vaccination. The receptors originated from a man in his fifties who received an inactivated influenza vaccine. Both conserved end residues are part of each CDR3. Each record gives: D gene, clone size, J gene, V gene, CDR3 DNA, CDR3 protein. The D gene is left open where the match is weak. For some rows the clone size is stated as once, few or many, or as a class when expanded; others skip it.

D: TRBD1
size: NA
J: TRBJ1-2
V: TRBV5-5
DNA: TGTGCCAGCAGCCCATCCGGACAGGATCGCTATGGCTACACCTTC
CDR3: CASSPSGQDRYGYTF

D: TRBD1
size: many
J: TRBJ2-1
V: TRBV5-1
DNA: TGCGCCAGCAGCCCCAGACAGGGGTCCTACAATGAGCAGTTCTTC
CDR3: CASSPRQGSYNEQFF

D: NA
size: many
J: TRBJ2-5
V: TRBV3-1
DNA: TGTGCCAGCCGAGAGCGGGCCCGACAAGAGACCCAGTACTTC
CDR3: CASRERARQETQYF

D: NA
size: few
J: TRBJ1-5
V: TRBV16
DNA: TGTGCCAGCAGCCAATCGGCGGCCAATCAGCCCCAGCATTTT
CDR3: CASSQSAANQPQHF

D: NA
size: many
J: TRBJ2-7
V: TRBV20-1
DNA: TGCAGTGCTAGTCCCGCCCTCGAGCAGTACTTC
CDR3: CSASPALEQYF

D: NA
size: NA
J: TRBJ2-5
V: TRBV20-1
DNA: TGCAGTGCTAGACTCCGGGGAGCGGGCGAGACCCAGTACTTC
CDR3: CSARLRGAGETQYF

D: NA
size: NA
J: TRBJ1-5
V: TRBV29-1
DNA: TGCAGCGTCTCAGGGACCCTGGATCAGCCCCAGCATTTT
CDR3: CSVSGTLDQPQHF

D: NA
size: NA
J: TRBJ1-5
V: TRBV28
DNA: TGTGCCAGCACCGAGGACAGCTATAGCAATCAGCCCCAGCATTTT
CDR3: CASTEDSYSNQPQHF

D: NA
size: NA
J: TRBJ1-3
V: TRBV9
DNA: TGTGCCAGCAGCGTAGCCCATCAGGGAACTGGAAACACCATATATTTT
CDR3: CASSVAHQGTGNTIYF

D: TRBD2
size: NA
J: TRBJ2-7
V: TRBV27
DNA: TGTGCCAGCAGCCGGGGGACTAGCGCCTCCTACGAGCAGTACTTC
CDR3: CASSRGTSASYEQYF

D: NA
size: NA
J: TRBJ2-5
V: TRBV14
DNA: TGTGCCAGCAGCCAAGCCCGGGGCTTCAGCGAGACCCAGTACTTC
CDR3: CASSQARGFSETQYF

D: TRBD2
size: few
J: TRBJ2-6
V: TRBV11-1
DNA: TGTGCCAGCAGCTTTGCAGCGGGGAGGATCTCTGGGGCCAACGTCCTGACTTTC
CDR3: CASSFAAGRISGANVLTF

D: NA
size: NA
J: TRBJ2-5
V: TRBV6-2/TRBV6-3
DNA: TGTGCCAGCAGTTATGTGCAGGTCCAAGAGACCCAGTACTTC
CDR3: CASSYVQVQETQYF

D: TRBD2
size: NA
J: TRBJ2-3
V: TRBV29-1
DNA: TGCAGCTTTTCTAGCGGGAGGGTCGGGGATACGCAGTATTTT
CDR3: CSFSSGRVGDTQYF

D: TRBD2
size: few
J: TRBJ2-1
V: TRBV7-2
DNA: TGTGCCAGCGGGAAGCGGGACCCCTACAATGAGCAGTTCTTC
CDR3: CASGKRDPYNEQFF

D: NA
size: few
J: TRBJ2-1
V: TRBV6-2/TRBV6-3
DNA: TGTGCCAGCAAAACTGAGGAGCTTCGGTTGTTCTTC
CDR3: CASKTEELRLFF

D: NA
size: NA
J: TRBJ1-6
V: TRBV3-1
DNA: TGTGCCAGCAGCCAAGAGGGTAGGAGTGATTCACCCCTCCACTTT
CDR3: CASSQEGRSDSPLHF

D: NA
size: many
J: TRBJ2-3
V: TRBV6-5
DNA: TGTGCCAGCAGACTCGCTAGGGACACAGATACGCAGTATTTT
CDR3: CASRLARDTDTQYF

D: TRBD1
size: NA
J: TRBJ2-2
V: TRBV10-3
DNA: TGTGCCATCTGTGAGCCGGACAGGACCACCACCGGGGAGCTGTTTTTT
CDR3: CAICEPDRTTTGELFF

D: NA
size: many
J: TRBJ2-2
V: TRBV9
DNA: TGTGCCAGCAGCGTAGTCGGGGGTTCCGGGGAGCTGTTTTTT
CDR3: CASSVVGGSGELFF

D: TRBD1
size: NA
J: TRBJ2-1
V: TRBV10-3
DNA: TGTGCCATCAGGGGGACAGACTACAATGAGCAGTTCTTC
CDR3: CAIRGTDYNEQFF

D: TRBD1
size: NA
J: TRBJ2-7
V: TRBV7-8
DNA: TGTGCCAGCAGCGAGATGGCACAGGGGTCGTACGAGCAGTACTTC
CDR3: CASSEMAQGSYEQYF

D: TRBD1
size: many
J: TRBJ2-7
V: TRBV18
DNA: TGTGCCAGCTCGCGAGGGACAGCCGACTCCTACGAGCAGTACTTC
CDR3: CASSRGTADSYEQYF

D: NA
size: NA
J: TRBJ2-7
V: TRBV7-6
DNA: TGTGCCAGCAGCTTCGGACTTTTCTACGAGCAGTACTTC
CDR3: CASSFGLFYEQYF

D: NA
size: many
J: TRBJ2-7
V: TRBV11-2
DNA: TGTGCCAGCAGCTTAGATCCGCGGGGGCTGTGGGAGCAGTACTTC
CDR3: CASSLDPRGLWEQYF

D: NA
size: NA
J: TRBJ2-5
V: TRBV7-9
DNA: TGTGCCAGCAGCTTAGAAGCTCGGCTATACCAAGAGACCCAGTACTTC
CDR3: CASSLEARLYQETQYF

D: TRBD1
size: few
J: TRBJ1-6
V: TRBV6-2/TRBV6-3
DNA: TGTGCCAGCAGTTTACCGGACAGGGTTTCACCCCTCCACTTT
CDR3: CASSLPDRVSPLHF

D: NA
size: many
J: TRBJ2-5
V: TRBV11-2
DNA: TGTGCCAGCAGCCCTGCCGGGCTCCAAGAGACCCAGTACTTC
CDR3: CASSPAGLQETQYF

D: NA
size: few
J: TRBJ2-5
V: TRBV2
DNA: TGTGCCAGCAGTGAATATGGGCCGGGGGCCCCGCGGGAGACCCAGTACTTC
CDR3: CASSEYGPGAPRETQYF

D: NA
size: many
J: TRBJ1-2
V: TRBV7-2
DNA: TGTGCCAGCAGCTTAAAGCCCCCGGGTGTCGGTGGCTACACCTTC
CDR3: CASSLKPPGVGGYTF

D: NA
size: NA
J: TRBJ2-1
V: TRBV5-1
DNA: TGCGCCAGCAGCTTGTATGTTGCCAATGAGCAGTTCTTC
CDR3: CASSLYVANEQFF

D: NA
size: many
J: TRBJ2-1
V: TRBV20-1
DNA: TGCAGCTACCCGAGGAAGGGGGGCTACAATGAGCAGTTCTTC
CDR3: CSYPRKGGYNEQFF

D: TRBD1
size: many
J: TRBJ2-5
V: TRBV5-1
DNA: TGCGCCAGCAGCTTGGGACAGGGTTTCGTAGAGACCCAGTACTTC
CDR3: CASSLGQGFVETQYF

D: NA
size: few
J: TRBJ2-5
V: TRBV18
DNA: TGTGCCAGCTCACCTAAGACGTCGGAGACCCAGTACTTC
CDR3: CASSPKTSETQYF

D: TRBD1
size: many
J: TRBJ1-1
V: TRBV10-3
DNA: TGTGCCACGACTTGGACAGGGAACACTGAAGCTTTCTTT
CDR3: CATTWTGNTEAFF

D: NA
size: NA
J: TRBJ1-2
V: TRBV10-3
DNA: TGTGCCATCAGTGAGGGCCAGGGGAATGGCTACACCTTC
CDR3: CAISEGQGNGYTF

D: TRBD1
size: many
J: TRBJ2-3
V: TRBV6-1
DNA: TGTGCCAGCAGTGCGCCGACAGGGGCCCTTGGCACAGATACGCAGTATTTT
CDR3: CASSAPTGALGTDTQYF

D: NA
size: many
J: TRBJ1-2
V: TRBV6-6
DNA: TGTGCCAGCAGTTCGACAGCCGCTAGCTATGGCTACACCTTC
CDR3: CASSSTAASYGYTF

D: NA
size: many
J: TRBJ1-1
V: TRBV3-1
DNA: TGTGCCAGCAGCCGCGGGGGAGGGAACACTGAAGCTTTCTTT
CDR3: CASSRGGGNTEAFF

D: NA
size: many
J: TRBJ2-3
V: TRBV20-1
DNA: TGCAGTGCTAGAGGCTGGACAGAGCTCACAGATACGCAGTATTTT
CDR3: CSARGWTELTDTQYF

D: NA
size: many
J: TRBJ1-2
V: TRBV5-1
DNA: TGCGCCAGCAGCATAGACAGCTCCTCTGGCTACACCTTC
CDR3: CASSIDSSSGYTF

D: NA
size: many
J: TRBJ2-7
V: TRBV10-3
DNA: TGTGCCATCAAGGGGACCCTCCTCTCCTACGAGCAGTACTTC
CDR3: CAIKGTLLSYEQYF

D: TRBD2
size: few
J: TRBJ2-5
V: TRBV7-7
DNA: TGTGCCAGCAGCCCCGCGACGACTAGCGGGAGGGAGACCCAGTACTTC
CDR3: CASSPATTSGRETQYF

D: TRBD2
size: NA
J: TRBJ2-3
V: TRBV25-1
DNA: TGTGCCACCACCGGGACTAGCGGGTTTGGTACGCAGTATTTT
CDR3: CATTGTSGFGTQYF

D: NA
size: few
J: TRBJ2-3
V: TRBV6-1
DNA: TGTGCCAGCAGTGCCACTAGGGACGCGGATACGCAGTATTTT
CDR3: CASSATRDADTQYF

D: NA
size: few
J: TRBJ1-4
V: TRBV27
DNA: TGTGCCAGCAGTTCCCTGCTGGGTGAAAAACTGTTTTTT
CDR3: CASSSLLGEKLFF